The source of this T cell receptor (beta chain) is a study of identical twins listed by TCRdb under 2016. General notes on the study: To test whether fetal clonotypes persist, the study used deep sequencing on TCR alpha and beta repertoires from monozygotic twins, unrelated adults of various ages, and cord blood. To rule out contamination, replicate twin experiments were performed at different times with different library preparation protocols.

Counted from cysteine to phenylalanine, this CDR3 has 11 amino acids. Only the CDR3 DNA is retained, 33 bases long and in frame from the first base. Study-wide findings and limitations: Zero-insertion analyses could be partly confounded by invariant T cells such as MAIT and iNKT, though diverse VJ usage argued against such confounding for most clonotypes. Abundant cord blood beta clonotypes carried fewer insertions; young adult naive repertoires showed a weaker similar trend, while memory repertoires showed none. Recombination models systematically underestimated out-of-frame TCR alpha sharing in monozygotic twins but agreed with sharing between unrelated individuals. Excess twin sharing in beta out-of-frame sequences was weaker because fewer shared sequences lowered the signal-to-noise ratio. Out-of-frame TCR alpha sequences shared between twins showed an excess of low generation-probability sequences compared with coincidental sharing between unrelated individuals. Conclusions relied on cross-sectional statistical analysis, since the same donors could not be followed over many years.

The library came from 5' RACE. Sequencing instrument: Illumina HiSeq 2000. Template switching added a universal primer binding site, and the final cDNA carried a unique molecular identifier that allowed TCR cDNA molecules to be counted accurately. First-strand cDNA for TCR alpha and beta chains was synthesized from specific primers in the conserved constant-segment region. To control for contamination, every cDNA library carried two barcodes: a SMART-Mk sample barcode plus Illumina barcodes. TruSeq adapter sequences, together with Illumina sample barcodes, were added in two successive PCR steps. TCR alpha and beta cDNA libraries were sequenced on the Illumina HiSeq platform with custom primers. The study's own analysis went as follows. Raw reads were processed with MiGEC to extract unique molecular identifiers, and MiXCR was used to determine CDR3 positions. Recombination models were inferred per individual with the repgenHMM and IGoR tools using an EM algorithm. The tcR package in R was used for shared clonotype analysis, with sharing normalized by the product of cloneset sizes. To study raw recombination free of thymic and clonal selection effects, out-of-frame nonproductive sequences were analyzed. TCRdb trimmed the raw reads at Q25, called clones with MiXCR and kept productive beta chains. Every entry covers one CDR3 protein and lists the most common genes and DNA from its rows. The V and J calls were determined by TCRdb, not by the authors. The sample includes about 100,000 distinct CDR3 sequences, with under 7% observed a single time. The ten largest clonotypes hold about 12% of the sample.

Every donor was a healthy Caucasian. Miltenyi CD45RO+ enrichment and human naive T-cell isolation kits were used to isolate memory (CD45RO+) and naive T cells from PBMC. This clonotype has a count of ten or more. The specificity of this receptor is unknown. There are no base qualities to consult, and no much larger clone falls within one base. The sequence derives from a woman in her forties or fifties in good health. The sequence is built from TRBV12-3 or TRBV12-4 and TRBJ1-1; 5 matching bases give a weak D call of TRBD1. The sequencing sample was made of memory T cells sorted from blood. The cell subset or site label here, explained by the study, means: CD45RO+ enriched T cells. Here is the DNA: TGTGCTGACAGATTGTACGCTGAAGCTTTCTTT. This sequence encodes CADRLYAEAFF.